These T cell receptor beta chains were read from a single sample in a study of cytomegalovirus exposure and HLA in healthy donors. Using immunoSEQ multiplex PCR, the repertoire was profiled, and TCRdb retains in-frame clones only, with some absent. The profile shows tens of thousands of clones, around 97% of them singletons. Sequencing input: PBMCs. All receptors come from a woman under 30 in good health and CMV-seropositive. Each CDR3 is given with its conserved first and last residue. Each record gives: J gene, V gene, D gene, CDR3 length, clone size, CDR3 DNA, CDR3 protein. The D gene is left open where the match is weak. Not every row has a clone size; where given, it reads once, few, many or a size class.

J: TRBJ2-3
V: TRBV28
D: TRBD2
length: 15
size: -
DNA: TGTGCCAGTTTTCCGACTAGCGGGAGTGCAGATACGCAGTATTTT
CDR3: CASFPTSGSADTQYF

J: TRBJ2-2
V: TRBV30
D: TRBD1
length: 16
size: -
DNA: TGTGCCTGGAGTGTGGTTAAGGGGGCAAACACCGGGGAGCTGTTTTTT
CDR3: CAWSVVKGANTGELFF

J: TRBJ2-2
V: TRBV9
D: TRBD2
length: 15
size: -
DNA: TGTGCCAGCACCTTCCGACTAGCGGACACCGGGGAGCTGTTTTTT
CDR3: CASTFRLADTGELFF

J: TRBJ2-7
V: TRBV14
D: -
length: 12
size: -
DNA: TGTGCCAGCAGCCAATCCCGCTACGAGCAGTACTTC
CDR3: CASSQSRYEQYF

J: TRBJ2-1
V: TRBV23-1
D: -
length: 11
size: -
DNA: TGCGCCAGCAGTTTCGGGAATGAGCAGTTCTTC
CDR3: CASSFGNEQFF

J: TRBJ1-2
V: TRBV14
D: -
length: 12
size: -
DNA: TGTGCCAGCAGCCCGTCGGGTACCGGCTACACCTTC
CDR3: CASSPSGTGYTF

J: TRBJ1-5
V: TRBV28
D: -
length: 17
size: -
DNA: TGTGCCAGCAGTTTAGATCTACTTGGGGGGTACAATCAGCCCCAGCATTTT
CDR3: CASSLDLLGGYNQPQHF

J: TRBJ2-3
V: TRBV23-1
D: TRBD1
length: 17
size: -
DNA: TGCGCCAGTACGCACAAAACAGGGGGCCTAGGCACAGATACGCAGTATTTT
CDR3: CASTHKTGGLGTDTQYF

J: TRBJ1-1
V: TRBV6-5
D: -
length: 16
size: once
DNA: TGTGCCAGCAGTTACTCGATGGCATCCCTGAAGACTGAAGCTTTCTTT
CDR3: CASSYSMASLKTEAFF

J: TRBJ1-2
V: TRBV28
D: TRBD1
length: 15
size: -
DNA: TGTGCCAGCAGTCCTGGGACAGGGGCTAACTATGGCTACACCTTC
CDR3: CASSPGTGANYGYTF

J: TRBJ1-2
V: TRBV28
D: -
length: 11
size: -
DNA: TGTGCCAGCAGCGGTCTATATGGCTACACCTTC
CDR3: CASSGLYGYTF

J: TRBJ2-7
V: TRBV14
D: TRBD2
length: 16
size: -
DNA: TGTGCCAGCAGCCAAATTGGGCTAGCGGGAGGCTACGAGCAGTACTTC
CDR3: CASSQIGLAGGYEQYF

J: TRBJ2-7
V: TRBV9
D: -
length: 14
size: -
DNA: TGTGCCAGCAGCGTGGCGGGTTCGGCCTACGAGCAGTACTTC
CDR3: CASSVAGSAYEQYF

J: TRBJ2-7
V: TRBV10-3
D: TRBD1
length: 13
size: once
DNA: TGTGCCATCCTGGAGACAGGGGGGTACGAGCAGTACTTC
CDR3: CAILETGGYEQYF

J: TRBJ2-2
V: TRBV11-2
D: TRBD1
length: 18
size: -
DNA: TGTGCCAGCAGCTTAGCGTGGCGACAGGGGGCTAGGGCCGGGGAGCTGTTTTTT
CDR3: CASSLAWRQGARAGELFF

J: TRBJ2-1
V: TRBV5-1
D: -
length: 15
size: -
DNA: TGCGCCAGCAGCTACGGACATGTCCAATACAATGAGCAGTTCTTC
CDR3: CASSYGHVQYNEQFF

J: TRBJ2-1
V: TRBV6-1
D: TRBD2
length: 14
size: once
DNA: TGTGCCAGCACCCTAGCGGGAGGGCGGAATGAGCAGTTCTTC
CDR3: CASTLAGGRNEQFF

J: TRBJ1-5
V: TRBV6-1
D: -
length: 14
size: -
DNA: TGTGCCAGCACCGGCAGGGGCTCTAATCAGCCCCAGCATTTT
CDR3: CASTGRGSNQPQHF

J: TRBJ2-2
V: TRBV6-5
D: TRBD1
length: 16
size: -
DNA: TGTGCCAGCAGTTACTCCGGGACAGCGAACACCGGGGAGCTGTTTTTT
CDR3: CASSYSGTANTGELFF

J: TRBJ1-1
V: TRBV9
D: -
length: 14
size: -
DNA: TGTGCCAGCAGCGTAGGTAACATGAACACTGAAGCTTTCTTT
CDR3: CASSVGNMNTEAFF

J: TRBJ2-1
V: TRBV14
D: TRBD2
length: 16
size: once
DNA: TGTGCCAGCAGCCAACTTCCAGCGGGAGGGCCCCATGAGCAGTTCTTC
CDR3: CASSQLPAGGPHEQFF

J: TRBJ2-7
V: TRBV11-2
D: TRBD2
length: 13
size: -
DNA: TGTGCCAGCAGCTTAGCTAGCGGATACGAGCAGTACTTC
CDR3: CASSLASGYEQYF

J: TRBJ2-4
V: TRBV28
D: -
length: 15
size: -
DNA: TGTGCCAGCAGTTTACCCCCAAGGTCGCGGAACATTCAGTACTTC
CDR3: CASSLPPRSRNIQYF

J: TRBJ2-3
V: TRBV19
D: -
length: 13
size: -
DNA: TGTGCCAGTAGTTCGGGGGTCCCAGATACGCAGTATTTT
CDR3: CASSSGVPDTQYF

J: TRBJ2-7
V: TRBV18
D: TRBD2
length: 16
size: -
DNA: TGTGCCAGCTCGAGGCTAGCGGGAGATGGGGTACGCGAGCAGTACTTC
CDR3: CASSRLAGDGVREQYF

J: TRBJ1-3
V: TRBV28
D: -
length: 16
size: -
DNA: TGTGCCAGCAGTTTGCAGGGGAAAGCTGCTGGAAACACCATATATTTT
CDR3: CASSLQGKAAGNTIYF

J: TRBJ1-5
V: TRBV4-1
D: -
length: 17
size: -
DNA: TGCGCCAGCAGCCGCGGGTCAGGGGTTGAGGGCAATCAGCCCCAGCATTTT
CDR3: CASSRGSGVEGNQPQHF

J: TRBJ1-1
V: TRBV4-1
D: TRBD1
length: 15
size: once
DNA: TGCGCCAGCAGCCAACGGACAGGGGTCGGCACTGAAGCTTTCTTT
CDR3: CASSQRTGVGTEAFF

J: TRBJ2-1
V: TRBV28
D: TRBD1
length: 15
size: -
DNA: TGTGCCAGCAGTTTAAGACAGGGGGCCTACAATGAGCAGTTCTTC
CDR3: CASSLRQGAYNEQFF

J: TRBJ2-1
V: TRBV11-2
D: -
length: 14
size: -
DNA: TGTGCCAGCACCCCCCCACTAGCACCCAATGAGCAGTTCTTC
CDR3: CASTPPLAPNEQFF

J: TRBJ2-1
V: TRBV27
D: TRBD2
length: 14
size: -
DNA: TGTGCCAGCAGCTTTACTAGCGTAGGCAATGAGCAGTTCTTC
CDR3: CASSFTSVGNEQFF

J: TRBJ2-5
V: TRBV6-1
D: TRBD2
length: 16
size: -
DNA: TGTGCCAGCAGTGAATGGACTAGCGGGAGTAGAGAGACCCAGTACTTC
CDR3: CASSEWTSGSRETQYF

J: TRBJ2-1
V: TRBV11-3
D: -
length: 15
size: once
DNA: TGTGCCAGCAGCAGAGGCGGGGTCTCCTACAATGAGCAGTTCTTC
CDR3: CASSRGGVSYNEQFF

J: TRBJ2-2
V: TRBV15
D: -
length: 14
size: -
DNA: TGTGCCACCAGCAGAGGAGGGAAGGTCGGGGAGCTGTTTTTT
CDR3: CATSRGGKVGELFF

J: TRBJ2-2
V: TRBV15
D: TRBD1
length: 16
size: once
DNA: TGTGCCACCAAAGAGACCGGGACAGGGGGGACCGGGGAGCTGTTTTTT
CDR3: CATKETGTGGTGELFF

J: TRBJ2-3
V: TRBV27
D: -
length: 15
size: -
DNA: TGTGCCAGCAGTTTAGGCTCTGCTAGCACAGATACGCAGTATTTT
CDR3: CASSLGSASTDTQYF

J: TRBJ1-1
V: TRBV7-3
D: TRBD1
length: 13
size: once
DNA: TGTGCCAGCAGCTTAAGTAGACAGGGCACAGCTTTCTTT
CDR3: CASSLSRQGTAFF

J: TRBJ1-1
V: TRBV6-1
D: -
length: 15
size: -
DNA: TGTGCCAGCAGGCTAACAGGGAGATTGAACACTGAAGCTTTCTTT
CDR3: CASRLTGRLNTEAFF

J: TRBJ2-3
V: TRBV4-2
D: -
length: 15
size: once
DNA: TGTGCCAGCAGCCAAGATTGGAGGTTGACAGATACGCAGTATTTT
CDR3: CASSQDWRLTDTQYF

J: TRBJ2-1
V: TRBV7-9
D: -
length: 13
size: -
DNA: TGTGCCAGCAGCTCGACTAGCTACAATGAGCAGTTCTTC
CDR3: CASSSTSYNEQFF